These 30 T cell receptor beta chains were all obtained from the same sample, sequenced in a study of blood T cell repertoires in COVID-19. The table came from immunoSEQ multiplex PCR; TCRdb's copy has only in-frame clones and leaves some out. The table has under 170,000 clones, roughly 90% seen once; the top ten hold around 4%. Sequencing input: peripheral blood. The origin of the receptors is a woman aged 55-70 years with active or convalescent COVID-19.

The CDR3 DNA reads TGTGCCAGTAGTGCGACCTGGACAGGGAACTATGGCTACACCTTC. Its translation: CASSATWTGNYGYTF. The chain uses TRBV19 and TRBJ1-2; TRBD1 matches 8 bases. This CDR3 comprises 15 residues. Germline trimming cut 5 bases from V and 2 bases from J; bases unmatched to any gene: 7. Germline-derived CDR1 and CDR2 are LNHDA and SQIVND (reference sequence).

The V call is TRBV7-9, the J call TRBJ2-7; a weak D match, TRBD2 (5 bases). Trimming stripped 5 bases from V and 1 base from J, with 12 bases between. Per germline, CDR1 SEHNR and CDR2 FQNEAQ (reference sequence). This CDR3 comprises 14 residues. CDR3 sequence: CASSLPTGSYEQYF. The CDR3 DNA sequence: TGTGCCAGCAGCCTCCCGACGGGATCCTACGAGCAGTACTTC.

The rearrangement links TRBV7-2 to TRBJ1-2; 7 bases line up with TRBD1. CDR1 and CDR2 (germline): SGHTA, FQGNSA. J gave up 4 bases and V 0 bases, and 5 bases lay outside the gene matches. CDR3 size: 15 residues. CDR3 sequence: CASSLAGRDSYGYTF. CDR3 nucleotides: TGTGCCAGCAGCTTAGCCGGAAGGGACAGCTATGGCTACACCTTC.

The chain couples TRBV3-1 (or the pseudogene TRBV3-2) to TRBJ2-3; TRBD2 aligns across 7 bases. With V trimmed by 2 bases and J by 4 bases, 6 bases remained unmatched. This CDR3 region has 15 residues. Germline V gene data show CDR1 as LGHDT and CDR2 as YNNKEL (reference sequence). The CDR3 DNA follows: TGTGCCAGCAGCCAAAGTGGAGCGGGGCCAGATACGCAGTATTTT. It specifies CASSQSGAGPDTQYF.

The chain recombines TRBV3-1 (or the pseudogene TRBV3-2) with TRBJ2-3; a possible D gene is TRBD2 (5 bases). The germline V gene has CDR1 LGHDT and CDR2 YNNKEL (reference sequence). The CDR3 is 16 residues long. V gave up 1 base and J gave up 5 bases, with 16 bases separating them. CDR3: CASSQAELGILDTQYF. The DNA for the CDR3 is TGTGCCAGCAGCCAAGCGGAACTAGGAATTCTAGATACGCAGTATTTT.

This clone was found once. The chain links TRBV6-2 or TRBV6-3 to TRBJ1-5, with TRBD1 matching 12 bases. The CDR3 length is 15 residues. V was clipped by 1 base and J by 7 bases; unmatched bases: 2. Per germline, CDR1 MNHEY and CDR2 SVGEGT. The DNA of the CDR3 is TGTGCCAGCAGTTACTTGGGGACAGGGGGCCAGCCCCAGCATTTT. It translates to CASSYLGTGGQPQHF.

The chain couples TRBV3-1 (or the pseudogene TRBV3-2) to TRBJ2-5, with a weak D call TRBD2 (5 bases). Germline CDR1 reads LGHDT; CDR2 reads YNNKEL (reference sequence). Trimming left V 3 bases short and J 2 bases short, with 13 bases between. The CDR3 contains 15 residues. The CDR3 nucleotides are TGTGCCAGCAGCCAGGACTGGCTGATACAAGAGACCCAGTACTTC. As protein: CASSQDWLIQETQYF.

This rearrangement joins TRBV6-5 to TRBJ2-7, with D tentatively TRBD1 (6 bases). The CDR3 is 13 amino acids. Per the germline V gene, CDR1 is MNHEY and CDR2 is SVGAGI. V lost 6 bases and J 4 bases, leaving 13 bases between the germline ends. The CDR3, as DNA: TGTGCCAGCAGGAGGACAGTGGAATACGAGCAGTACTTC. Translating it yields CASRRTVEYEQYF.

The V call is TRBV5-1, the J call TRBJ2-5; TRBD1 is a possible D gene (6 bases). CDR3 length: 15 amino acids. V dropped 4 bases and J dropped 1 base, with 14 bases sitting between them. From germline, CDR1 is SGHRS and CDR2 YFSETQ. The CDR3 nucleotides read TGCGCCAGCAGCGCACTGACAGGACTCCAAGAGACCCAGTACTTC. Its translation: CASSALTGLQETQYF.

The chain is built from TRBV19 and TRBJ2-3; no reliable D call. This CDR3 has 12 amino acids. Germline assignment: CDR1 LNHDA and CDR2 SQIVND (reference sequence). Deletions cut 5 bases from V and 11 bases from J, with 14 bases between. In DNA form, the CDR3 reads TGTGCCAGTAGTGGCACTGAGGTCTTGCAGTATTTT. The encoded protein is CASSGTEVLQYF.

The chain uses TRBV6-5 and TRBJ1-2; D remains ambiguous. The germline V and J ends were trimmed by 3 bases and 3 bases, with 11 bases remaining between them. Germline V CDR1 and CDR2: MNHEY, SVGAGI. This CDR3 is 14 amino acids long. CDR3 amino acids: CASSYLEGDYGYTF. In DNA, the CDR3 is TGTGCCAGCAGTTATCTGGAGGGCGACTATGGCTACACCTTC.

This chain links TRBV5-5 with TRBJ1-4; 7 bases are a match to TRBD1. The CDR3 runs to 14 residues. V lost 5 bases and J lost 5; bases outside the gene matches: 6. Germline CDR1 SGHKS, CDR2 YYEKEE (reference sequence). CDR3 DNA sequence: TGTGCCAGCAGTATGGCAGGGGGAAATGAAAAACTGTTTTTT. This encodes CASSMAGGNEKLFF.

The chain employs TRBV3-1 (or the pseudogene TRBV3-2) and TRBJ1-2, with 11 bases that match TRBD1. With V trimmed by 6 bases and J by 3 bases, 6 bases remained unmatched. Per germline, CDR1 LGHDT and CDR2 YNNKEL (reference sequence). This CDR3 has 15 amino acids. The CDR3 region is CASRAGQGDYYGYTF. The CDR3 DNA follows: TGTGCCAGCAGGGCGGGACAGGGGGACTACTATGGCTACACCTTC.

The V and J genes are TRBV6-5 and TRBJ1-5; D might be TRBD1 (6 bases). V lost 6 bases to trimming and J lost 4 bases, with 13 bases between them. The germline V gene has CDR1 MNHEY and CDR2 SVGAGI. The CDR3 covers 14 residues. The CDR3 DNA reads TGTGCCAGCAGAGAGGGACAATTTAATCAGCCCCAGCATTTT. As protein: CASREGQFNQPQHF.

The rearrangement joins TRBV18 to TRBJ2-7, with TRBD1 identical over 8 bases. Germline-derived CDR1 and CDR2 are KGHSH and LQKENI. This CDR3 region has 16 residues. With V trimmed by 2 bases and J by 4 bases, 10 bases remained unmatched. In DNA form, the CDR3 reads TGTGCCAGCTCACCAGGATGGGGCCAGGGGGCGTACGAGCAGTACTTC. Its translation is CASSPGWGQGAYEQYF.

The gene calls are TRBV29-1 and TRBJ1-2; tentatively, D is TRBD1 (6 bases). Germline CDR1 is SQVTM and CDR2 is ANQGSEA. The CDR3 loop spans 14 amino acids. Deletions cut 0 bases from V and 7 bases from J, with 15 bases between. CDR3 in DNA: TGCAGCGTTGAAGACAGGGCCAGAGGGGGTGGCTACACCTTC. Translated, it gives CSVEDRARGGGYTF.

This chain joins TRBV18 and TRBJ1-1; D ambiguous. The CDR3 spans 13 residues. CDR1 KGHSH and CDR2 LQKENI come from the germline V gene. The V end was cut by 8 bases, the J end by 0 bases, with 10 bases between. The CDR3 DNA is TGTGCCAGCACCCCAGTGGTGAACACTGAAGCTTTCTTT. Translation: CASTPVVNTEAFF.

The chain couples TRBV6-5 to TRBJ2-1; 14 bases map to TRBD2. The CDR3 extends over 15 amino acids. The germline V gene encodes CDR1 MNHEY and CDR2 SVGAGI. The ends lost 4 bases at V and 10 bases at J; junction bases unmatched: 6. The CDR3 DNA reads as TGTGCCAGCAGTTCGACTAGCGGGGGGGCTTTCGAGCAGTTCTTC. Protein sequence: CASSSTSGGAFEQFF.

This clone came up a few times. The chain employs TRBV5-1 and TRBJ1-4; D ambiguous. Trimming took off 0 bases at V and 7 bases at J, with 7 bases between the two ends. This CDR3 is 13 amino acids long. Germline CDR1 and CDR2: SGHRS and YFSETQ. The CDR3 DNA is TGCGCCAGCAGCTTGGGAGAGGGTGAAAAACTGTTTTTT. Encoded protein: CASSLGEGEKLFF.

This sequence joins TRBV9 and TRBJ2-1; possible D gene TRBD1, 6 bases. V gave up 3 bases and J gave up 0 bases, with 10 bases separating them. The V gene's germline CDR1 is SGDLS and CDR2 YYNGEE. The CDR3 spans 15 residues. CDR3 amino acids: CASSAGTNSYNEQFF. In DNA, the CDR3 is TGTGCCAGCAGCGCGGGGACAAACTCCTACAATGAGCAGTTCTTC.

The chain employs TRBV19 and TRBJ1-1; 7 nucleotides line up with TRBD1. CDR1 is LNHDA, CDR2 SQIVND, per germline (reference sequence). This CDR3 is 14 amino acids long. V lost 4 bases, J lost 4 bases, and 6 bases stayed unmatched. The CDR3 loop reads CASSRGTEGTEAFF. In nucleotides, the CDR3 is TGTGCCAGTAGTAGGGGGACAGAGGGCACTGAAGCTTTCTTT.

V is TRBV14 and J is TRBJ1-6, with 7 bases aligning to TRBD1. V gave up 3 bases and J gave up 7 bases; unmatched junction bases: 6. Germline CDR1 SGHDN, CDR2 FVKESK. The CDR3 covers 15 residues. CDR3 residues: CASSQLQGTNSPLHF. CDR3 DNA: TGTGCCAGCAGCCAGTTACAGGGGACGAATTCACCCCTCCACTTT.

J is TRBJ2-2 and V is TRBV7-9, with 8 positions matching TRBD1. Germline V gene lookup returns CDR1 SEHNR and CDR2 FQNEAQ (reference sequence). This CDR3 comprises 14 residues. V shed 3 bases, J shed 7 bases, and the junction held 4 bases outside the gene matches. In DNA, the CDR3 is TGTGCCAGCAGCTTCCAGGGGGCGGTCGGGGAGCTGTTTTTT. Its protein is CASSFQGAVGELFF.

The rearrangement links TRBV7-2 to TRBJ1-5; D is ambiguous. This CDR3 region has 16 residues. Trimming took 1 base from V and 2 from J, leaving 12 bases between them. Germline CDR1 is SGHTA and CDR2 is FQGNSA. DNA for the CDR3: TGTGCCAGCAGCTTAGGTTCCGGGGTTCGCAATCAGCCCCAGCATTTT. Amino acid sequence: CASSLGSGVRNQPQHF.

V usage is TRBV3-1 (or the pseudogene TRBV3-2) and J usage is TRBJ2-5; 9 bases are shared with TRBD1. The CDR3 extends over 14 amino acids. CDR1 and CDR2 (germline): LGHDT, YNNKEL (reference sequence). The V gene end was trimmed by 4 bases and the J gene end by 5 bases; junction bases not matched to a gene: 5. The CDR3 sequence: CASSRPDRGETQYF. In nucleotides, the CDR3 is TGTGCCAGCAGCCGACCCGACAGGGGGGAGACCCAGTACTTC.

This chain connects TRBV6-5 to TRBJ1-2, with D hard to call. The CDR3 has 15 residues. Germline CDR1 reads MNHEY; CDR2 reads SVGAGI. V dropped 6 bases and J dropped 6 bases, with 20 bases sitting between them. This CDR3 reads CASSRQAGLLDGYTF. Here the CDR3 DNA reads TGTGCCAGCAGCCGCCAGGCGGGGTTATTAGATGGCTACACCTTC.

DNA for the CDR3: TGTGCCAGCGAGAGGGGGGGACCCAATCAGCCCCAGCATTTT. It is translated as CASERGGPNQPQHF. The gene calls are TRBV19 and TRBJ1-5; maybe TRBD1 (6 bases). Germline lookup yields CDR1 LNHDA and CDR2 SQIVND (reference sequence). V dropped 9 bases and J dropped 3 bases, with 15 bases sitting between them. The CDR3 is 14 residues long.

This rearrangement joins TRBV3-1 (or the pseudogene TRBV3-2) to TRBJ1-1; 8 bases agree with TRBD1. CDR1 is LGHDT and CDR2 is YNNKEL in the germline V gene (reference sequence). This CDR3 has 12 amino acids. V gave up 5 bases and J gave up 4 bases; unmatched junction bases: 0. Here the CDR3 reads CASSTGGTEAFF. CDR3 nucleotides: TGTGCCAGCAGCACAGGGGGCACTGAAGCTTTCTTT.

The chain uses TRBV5-8 and TRBJ2-7; the D gene is possibly TRBD1 (6 bases). Germline V CDR1 and CDR2: SGHTS, YDEGEE. The ends were cut back, 3 bases at V and 9 bases at J, with 13 bases in the middle. This CDR3 has 12 amino acids. Here the CDR3 reads CASSSQGLGQYF. The CDR3, as DNA: TGTGCCAGCAGCTCACAGGGTTTAGGGCAGTACTTC.

The V gene is TRBV7-2, the J gene TRBJ2-1, with D possibly being TRBD1 (6 bases). The CDR3 spans 15 residues. CDR1 is SGHTA, CDR2 FQGNSA, per germline. V dropped 2 bases and J dropped 5 bases, with 13 bases sitting between them. The CDR3 loop reads CASSLSSQGHNEQFF. CDR3 coding DNA: TGTGCCAGCAGCTTAAGCTCGCAGGGGCACAATGAGCAGTTCTTC.